This T cell receptor (beta chain) derives from a study of regulatory T cells in long-lasting Graves disease. Study-wide results and limits: Persistent disease was associated with favored TRBV28 usage and with favored use of TRBJ1-2 and TRBJ2-5.

Germline V gives CDR1 PRHDT, CDR2 FYEKMQ (reference sequence). CDR3 length equals 14 residues. V was cut by 7 bases and J by 3 bases, with 16 bases left in between. HTBI primers from iRepertoire and Arm-PCR of CDR3 regions yielded the TCR beta libraries. Each CDR3 protein gets one entry after TCRdb re-called the multiplex PCR reads with MiXCR. The repertoire holds 350,000 to 500,000 distinct CDR3 sequences, with 21% as singletons. This clonotype was seen more than once but under ten times. Its target is not known. The sample's time point: persistent/refractory GD, antithyroid drugs over 5 years with positive TRAb. After RNA was extracted from PBMCs, the TCR library was made from it.

V gene TRBV13 combines with J gene TRBJ2-7; D might be TRBD2 (5 bases). The TCR comes from a female donor with Graves disease. Sequenced here: peripheral blood mononuclear cells (PBMCs), sampled when the disease was refractory, from a patient treated with antithyroid drugs. In nucleotides, the CDR3 is TGTGCCAGCAAACTTGCAGTGGGGAGCTACGAGCAGTACTTC. Its protein is CASKLAVGSYEQYF.